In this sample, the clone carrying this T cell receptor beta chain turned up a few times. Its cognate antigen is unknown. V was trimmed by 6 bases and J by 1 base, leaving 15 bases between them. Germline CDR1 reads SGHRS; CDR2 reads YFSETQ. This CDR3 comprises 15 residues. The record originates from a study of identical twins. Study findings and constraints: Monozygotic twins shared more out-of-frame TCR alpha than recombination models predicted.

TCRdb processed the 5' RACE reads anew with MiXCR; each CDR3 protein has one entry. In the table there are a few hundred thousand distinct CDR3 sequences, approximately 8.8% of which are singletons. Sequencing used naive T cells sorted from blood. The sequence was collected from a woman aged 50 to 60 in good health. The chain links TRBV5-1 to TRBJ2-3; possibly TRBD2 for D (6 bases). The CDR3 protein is CASKSGASGTDTQYF. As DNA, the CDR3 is TGCGCCAGCAAATCCGGGGCTAGCGGCACAGATACGCAGTATTTT.